This passage covers 10 T cell receptor beta chains from one sample sequenced in a study of T cell clones after liver transplantation. The data were produced by immunoSEQ multiplex PCR, yet TCRdb's version contains in-frame clones alone and is incomplete. The table lists 95,000 to 110,000 clones, about 86% of them singletons. The sequenced sample was CD4+ T cells from blood, obtained around 48 months after liver transplant. These receptors were taken from a human patient who received a liver transplant. The T cells may partly be graft donor cells.

This rearrangement joins TRBV6-1 to TRBJ1-3, with D hard to call. V dropped 0 bases and J dropped 4 bases, with 10 bases sitting between them. Germline assignment: CDR1 MNHNS and CDR2 SASEGT. CDR3 length equals 15 residues. The CDR3 region is CASSEARGYGNTIYF. The DNA for the CDR3 is TGTGCCAGCAGTGAAGCCCGGGGATACGGAAACACCATATATTTT.

This chain connects TRBV5-8 to TRBJ2-1; TRBD2 agrees at 10 bases. Trimming cost V 5 bases and J 4 bases; bases outside gene matches: 6. The V gene's germline CDR1 is SGHTS and CDR2 YDEGEE. The CDR3 spans 15 residues. This chain's CDR3 is CASRPTSGVYNEQFF. Written as DNA, the CDR3 is TGTGCCAGCAGACCCACTAGCGGGGTTTACAATGAGCAGTTCTTC.

The genes are TRBV10-3 and TRBJ1-1; D gene uncertain. CDR1 and CDR2 from the germline V gene are ENHRY and SYGVKD. Trimming cost V 10 bases and J 1 base, with 13 bases left between them. The CDR3 spans 13 residues. The CDR3 DNA reads as TGTGCCACGCGAGTTGGGCCGAACACTGAAGCTTTCTTT. It specifies CATRVGPNTEAFF.

CDR3 protein: CASSLSAGGPVEQYF. In DNA, the CDR3 is TGTGCCAGCAGCCTATCTGCGGGAGGGCCGGTCGAGCAGTACTTC. The chain joins TRBV11-3 to TRBJ2-7; 9 bases agree with TRBD2. Unmatched junction bases numbered 11, after V lost 5 bases and J lost 6 bases. Germline V gives CDR1 SGHNT, CDR2 YENEEA. This CDR3 region has 15 residues.

The chain links TRBV7-9 to TRBJ2-2; the match to TRBD2 covers 14 bases. This CDR3 is 18 amino acids long. V shed 6 bases, J shed 1 base, and the junction held 7 bases outside the gene matches. The V gene's germline CDR1 is SEHNR and CDR2 FQNEAQ (reference sequence). The CDR3 sequence is CASRTGTSGRGNTGELFF. The CDR3 nucleotides read TGTGCCAGCAGGACCGGGACTAGCGGGAGAGGGAACACCGGGGAGCTGTTTTTT.

Of note for this clone: Other DNA sequences in the sample encode the same CDR3. The chain carries TRBV6-5 and TRBJ1-2; D perhaps matches TRBD1 (5 bases). The V end lost 5 bases, the J end lost 2 bases, and 6 bases lay between the germline ends. Germline assignment: CDR1 MNHEY and CDR2 SVGAGI. CDR3 length: 12 amino acids. The CDR3 is CASSRDNYGYTF. For the CDR3, the DNA is TGTGCCAGCAGTCGGGACAACTATGGCTACACCTTC.

This chain connects TRBV27 to TRBJ2-7; 11 nucleotides match TRBD2. The germline V gene has CDR1 MNHEY and CDR2 SMNVEV (reference sequence). V trimming: 5 bases; J trimming: 6 bases; junction bases outside the gene matches: 6. The CDR3 is made up of 14 amino acids. The CDR3 protein is CASSGIAGGLEQYF. For the CDR3, the DNA is TGTGCCAGCAGTGGAATAGCGGGAGGGCTCGAGCAGTACTTC.

The chain couples TRBV18 to TRBJ2-7; 11 bases agree with TRBD2. With 6 bases clipped from V and 2 bases from J, the junction kept 6 bases outside the gene matches. The CDR3 runs 15 residues. CDR1 is KGHSH, CDR2 LQKENI, per germline. CDR3 loop: CASSVGLAVAYEQYF. CDR3 in DNA: TGTGCCAGCTCGGTGGGACTAGCGGTAGCCTACGAGCAGTACTTC. The full variable domain, in which reference TRBV18 and TRBJ2-7 provide the parts outside the CDR3, is NAGVMQNPRHLVRRRGQEARLRCSPMKGHSHVYWYRQLPEEGLKFMVYLQKENIIDESGMPKERFSAEFPKEGPSILRIQQVVRGDSAAYFCASSVGLAVAYEQYFGPGTRLTVT.

The chain is built from TRBV25-1 and TRBJ2-3; the match to TRBD2 covers 12 bases. Germline values: CDR1 MGHDK, CDR2 SYGVNS. This CDR3 is built from 14 residues. The V segment lost 9 bases and the J segment 7 bases; nucleotides outside the gene matches: 8. The CDR3 region is CASTGLAGSNTQYF. The CDR3 DNA is TGTGCCAGTACAGGACTAGCGGGATCGAATACGCAGTATTTT. The variable domain in full, with the rest retrieved from reference TRBV25-1 and TRBJ2-3, is EADIYQTPRYLVIGTGKKITLECSQTMGHDKMYWYQQDPGMELHLIHYSYGVNSTEKGDLSSESTVSRIRTEHFPLTLESARPSHTSQYLCASTGLAGSNTQYFGPGTRLTVL.

The chain links TRBV13 to TRBJ2-7, with 8 bases matching TRBD1. The trim removed 4 bases at V and 0 bases at J, leaving 5 bases unmatched. CDR3 size: 15 residues. Germline V lookup: CDR1 PRHDT, CDR2 FYEKMQ (reference sequence). CDR3 residues: CASSSDRDFSYEQYF. CDR3 nucleotides: TGTGCCAGCAGCTCGGACAGGGATTTCTCCTACGAGCAGTACTTC. The whole variable domain, filled in from reference TRBV13 and TRBJ2-7, reads AAGVIQSPRHLIKEKRETATLKCYPIPRHDTVYWYQQGPGQDPQFLISFYEKMQSDKGSIPDRFSAQQFSDYHSELNMSSLELGDSALYFCASSSDRDFSYEQYFGPGTRLTVT.